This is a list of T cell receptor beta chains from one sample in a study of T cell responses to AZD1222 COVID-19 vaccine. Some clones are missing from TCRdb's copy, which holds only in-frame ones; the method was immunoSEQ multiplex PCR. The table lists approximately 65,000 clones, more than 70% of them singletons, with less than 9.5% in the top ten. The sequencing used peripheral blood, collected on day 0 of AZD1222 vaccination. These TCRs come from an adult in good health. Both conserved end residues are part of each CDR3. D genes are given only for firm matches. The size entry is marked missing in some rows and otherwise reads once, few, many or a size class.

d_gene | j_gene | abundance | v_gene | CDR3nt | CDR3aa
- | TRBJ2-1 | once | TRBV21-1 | TGTGCCAGCACCGGGGTACTCAATGAGCAGTTCTTC | CASTGVLNEQFF
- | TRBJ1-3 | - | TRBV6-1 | TGTGCCAGCAGTGAAGCGATGGCTGGAAACACCATATATTTT | CASSEAMAGNTIYF
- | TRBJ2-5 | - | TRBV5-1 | TGCGCCAGCAGCAGGGAGTTCGAGACCCAGTACTTC | CASSREFETQYF
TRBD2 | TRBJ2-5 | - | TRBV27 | TGTGCCAGCAGTTACCAAGCGGGAGACGGCGAGACCCAGTACTTC | CASSYQAGDGETQYF
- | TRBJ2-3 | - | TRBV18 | TGTGCCAGCTCCCCCGTTGAGAGCACAGATACGCAGTATTTT | CASSPVESTDTQYF
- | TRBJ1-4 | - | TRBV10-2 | TGCGCCAGCAGTGAGGGGGGGCGGACTAATGAAAAACTGTTTTTT | CASSEGGRTNEKLFF
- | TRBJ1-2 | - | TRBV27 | TGTGCCAGCAGTTTGGCAGGGATGATTGATGGCTACACCTTC | CASSLAGMIDGYTF
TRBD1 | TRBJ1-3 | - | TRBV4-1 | TGCGCCAGCAGCCAAGCGGGGACAGGGACTGGAAACACCATATATTTT | CASSQAGTGTGNTIYF
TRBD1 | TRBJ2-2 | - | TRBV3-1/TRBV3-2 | TGTGCCAGCAGCCAACTGCGGACAGGGGACGGCACCGGGGAGCTGTTTTTT | CASSQLRTGDGTGELFF
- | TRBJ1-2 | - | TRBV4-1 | TGCGCCAGCAGCCAAATAGGGAGAGACAGAAACTATGGCTACACCTTC | CASSQIGRDRNYGYTF
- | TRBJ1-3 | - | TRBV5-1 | TGCGCCAGCAGCTTGGACAGGCCGCCTGGAAACACCATATATTTT | CASSLDRPPGNTIYF
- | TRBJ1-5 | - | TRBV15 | TGTGCCACCAGCAGAGATCAACTCGTCCAGGGGCAGCCCCAGCATTTT | CATSRDQLVQGQPQHF
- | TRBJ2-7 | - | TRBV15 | TGTGCCACCAGCTCGCGGGACCCCTACGAGCAGTACTTC | CATSSRDPYEQYF
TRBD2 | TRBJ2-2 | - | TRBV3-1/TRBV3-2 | TGTGCCAGCAGCCAAAGGGGGCTAGCGGGAGTAAGGACCGGGGAGCTGTTTTTT | CASSQRGLAGVRTGELFF
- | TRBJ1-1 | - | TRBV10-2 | TGCGCCAGCAGTGACCCGGCAGGGCGGACTGAAGCTTTCTTT | CASSDPAGRTEAFF
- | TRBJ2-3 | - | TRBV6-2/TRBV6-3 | TGTGCCAGCAGTCCATTAGCGGCAGATACGCAGTATTTT | CASSPLAADTQYF
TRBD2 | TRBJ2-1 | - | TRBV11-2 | TGTGCCAGCAGCTTAGTCCCCTCTAGCGGCTACAATGAGCAGTTCTTC | CASSLVPSSGYNEQFF
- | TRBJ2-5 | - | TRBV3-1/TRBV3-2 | TGTGCCAGCAGCCAAGGAGAGACCCAGTACTTC | CASSQGETQYF
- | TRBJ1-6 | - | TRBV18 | TGTGCCAGCTCGCCCATGGAGGGAGTGAGCTATAATTCACCCCTCCACTTT | CASSPMEGVSYNSPLHF
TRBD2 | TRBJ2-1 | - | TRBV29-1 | TGCAGCGTAAGGACTAGCGGGAGGGACTACAATGAGCAGTTCTTC | CSVRTSGRDYNEQFF
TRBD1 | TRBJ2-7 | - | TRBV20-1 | TGCAGTGCTAGTCGGGACAGCCCATCCTACGAGCAGTACTTC | CSASRDSPSYEQYF
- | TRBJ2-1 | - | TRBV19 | TGTGCCAGTAGTCGTCGAGGAGGGAGCCTCTACAATGAGCAGTTCTTC | CASSRRGGSLYNEQFF